This T cell receptor (beta chain) was sequenced in a study of monozygotic twins with inflammatory bowel disease. As regards this clonotype: The antigen remains undetermined.

For each CDR3 protein, TCRdb gives one entry from its re-call of the 5' RACE reads, without DNA. There are around 410,000 distinct CDR3 sequences in the sample, with around 2.5% held by the top ten. Skipping T cell sorting, the study isolated total RNA directly from whole blood. The study, taken as a whole, reports: Distinguishing T cell subtypes was not possible. Healthy co-twins, by inverse Simpson, had higher TCRbeta diversity than their siblings with IBD. Lower sharing of clonotypes with other individuals was seen in IBD patients than in healthy twins. This was most marked in patients showing signs of disease activity.

Germline V lookup: CDR1 MNHEY, CDR2 SVGEGT. The CDR3 has 16 residues. The receptor was derived from a human donor with ulcerative colitis or Crohn's disease, or a healthy co-twin of an affected twin (not recorded which). Sample: blood. The chain is built from TRBV6-2 or TRBV6-3 and TRBJ2-3; with no DNA, the TCRdb D assignment of TRBD1 cannot be verified. The CDR3 region is CASRNNVVGAADTQYF.